This TCR beta chain was sequenced for a study of blood T cell repertoires in COVID-19. Study as a whole: T cells, B-cell-depleted T cells, or PBMCs supplied cDNA or gDNA.

Per the original data handling: Reference gene primer amplification gave estimated nucleated cell counts. Produced via immunoSEQ multiplex PCR; TCRdb's table is partial and in-frame only. The V and J calls and the clone size are those of that table, but D and trimming were determined from the DNA. The sample contains some 24,000 clones, roughly nine tenths of which appear only once. Germline V lookup: CDR1 MNHNY, CDR2 SVGAGI (reference sequence). The CDR3 length is 15 residues. Between the trimmed V and J ends, which lost 7 bases and 1 base, there was a span of 16 bases. This clonotype was sampled from a man aged 70 or older with acute or convalescent COVID-19. The J gene is TRBJ1-1, the V gene TRBV6-6; TRBD1 might be the D (6 bases). The source material was peripheral blood. The CDR3 region is CASIWGGAENTEAFF. The CDR3 bases are TGTGCCAGCATCTGGGGGGGCGCGGAGAACACTGAAGCTTTCTTT.